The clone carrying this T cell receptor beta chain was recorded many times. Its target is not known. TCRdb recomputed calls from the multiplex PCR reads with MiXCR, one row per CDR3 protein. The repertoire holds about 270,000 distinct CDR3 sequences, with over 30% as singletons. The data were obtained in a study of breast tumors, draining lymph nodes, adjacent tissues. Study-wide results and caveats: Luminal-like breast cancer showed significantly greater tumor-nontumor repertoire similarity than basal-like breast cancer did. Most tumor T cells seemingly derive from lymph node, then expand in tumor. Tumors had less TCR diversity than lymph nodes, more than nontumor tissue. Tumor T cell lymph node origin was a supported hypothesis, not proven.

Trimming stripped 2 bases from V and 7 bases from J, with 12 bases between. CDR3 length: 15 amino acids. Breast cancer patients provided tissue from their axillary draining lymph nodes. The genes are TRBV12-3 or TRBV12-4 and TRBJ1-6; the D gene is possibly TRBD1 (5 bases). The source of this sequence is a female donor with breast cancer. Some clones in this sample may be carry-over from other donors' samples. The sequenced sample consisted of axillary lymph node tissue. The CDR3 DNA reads TGTGCCAGCAGTTTATCCGACAGACAGAATTCACCCCTCCACTTT. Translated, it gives CASSLSDRQNSPLHF.